This T cell receptor beta chain was profiled in a study of T cells expressing NK-cell markers. The wider study: Beta-chain profiling covered CD3+CD56+NKG2C+, CD3+CD56+NKG2C- and CD3+CD56-NKG2C+ sorted subsets.

CDR1 and CDR2 (germline): SGHNT, YYREEE (reference sequence). This CDR3 has 13 amino acids. TCRdb reprocessed the 5' RACE reads; each CDR3 protein has one entry and no DNA is given. This sample's clone table lists a few hundred thousand distinct CDR3 sequences. The clonotype comes from a man aged 18 to 29 in good health. The J gene is TRBJ1-1, the V gene TRBV5-4. Sequenced input: blood T cells: a sorted CD56 or NKG2C T cell subset, CD4+ or CD8+ T cells, or bulk PBMC T cells (not recorded which). The chain's CDR3 is CASSLYQGRQAFF.